This TCR beta chain is from a study of OX40 agonist ivuxolimab in advanced cancers. Whole-study context: Dose-escalation patients had hepatocellular carcinoma, melanoma, renal cell or head and neck cancer.

The CDR3 loop spans 15 amino acids. Trimming removed 5 bases from V and 2 bases from J, with 16 bases in between. Libraries were prepared by immunoSEQ multiplex PCR; TCRdb keeps only in-frame clonotypes and omits some of them. The profile shows 65,000 to 80,000 clones, approximately 80% of them singletons. On cycle 4 day 1 and cycle 7 day 1, as well as at baseline, blood was sampled. This receptor was identified in an adult with an advanced solid tumor such as melanoma, head and neck, liver or kidney cancer. The chain links TRBV7-1 to TRBJ2-7; the D call may be TRBD1 or TRBD2 (5 bases each). TRBV7-1 is an ORF, and what it does is uncertain. Sequencing was performed on CD4+ or CD8+ T cells sorted from blood, taken in a trial of the OX40 agonist ivuxolimab. Here the CDR3 reads CASSLPGPGPYEQYF. The CDR3 coding sequence is TGTGCCAGCAGCCTCCCGGGCCCGGGGCCCTACGAGCAGTACTTC.